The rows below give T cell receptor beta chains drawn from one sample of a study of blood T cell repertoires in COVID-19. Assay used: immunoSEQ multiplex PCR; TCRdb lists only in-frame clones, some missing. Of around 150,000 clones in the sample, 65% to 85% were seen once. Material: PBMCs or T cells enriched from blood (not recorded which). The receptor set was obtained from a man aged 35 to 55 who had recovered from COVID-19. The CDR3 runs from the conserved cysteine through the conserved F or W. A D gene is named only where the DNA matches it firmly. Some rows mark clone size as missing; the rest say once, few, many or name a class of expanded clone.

CASSLAALAITGELFF,TGCGCCAGCAGCTTGGCCGCGCTAGCGATTACCGGGGAGCTGTTTTTT,NA,TRBV5-1,NA,TRBJ2-2
CASGSVSGELFF,TGTGCCAGCGGCTCTGTATCCGGGGAGCTGTTTTTT,NA,TRBV5-6,NA,TRBJ2-2
CAVQGAVEQFF,TGCGCCGTCCAGGGGGCGGTTGAGCAGTTCTTC,TRBD1,TRBV10-1,once,TRBJ2-1
CASRQKTGLQETQYF,TGTGCCAGCAGGCAGAAAACAGGGTTACAAGAGACCCAGTACTTC,NA,TRBV27,NA,TRBJ2-5
CASSWDSNTEAFF,TGTGCCAGCAGTTGGGACTCGAACACTGAAGCTTTCTTT,NA,TRBV9,NA,TRBJ1-1
CASTSGVSGVGEQFF,TGTGCCAGCACGTCGGGGGTCTCGGGGGTGGGTGAGCAGTTCTTC,NA,TRBV7-9,NA,TRBJ2-1
CASSKQGAGQRGYEQYF,TGTGCCAGCAGCAAACAGGGAGCAGGCCAAAGAGGGTACGAGCAGTACTTC,NA,TRBV13,NA,TRBJ2-7
CASSSGSNEKLFF,TGTGCCAGCAGTTCAGGGTCTAATGAAAAACTGTTTTTT,NA,TRBV28,NA,TRBJ1-4
CASSVGSVFQETQYF,TGTGCCAGCAGCGTAGGTAGTGTCTTCCAAGAGACCCAGTACTTC,NA,TRBV9,NA,TRBJ2-5
CASSSLTRDEQFF,TGTGCCAGCAGCTCACTAACTAGAGATGAGCAGTTCTTC,NA,TRBV6-5,NA,TRBJ2-1
CASSPAGRTRTGDYGYTF,TGCGCCAGCAGCCCAGCCGGAAGGACCCGGACAGGGGACTATGGCTACACCTTC,TRBD1,TRBV5-1,few,TRBJ1-2
CAWGTGGYGYTF,TGTGCCTGGGGGACAGGGGGCTATGGCTACACCTTC,TRBD1,TRBV30,few,TRBJ1-2
CASSLQGVDYGYTF,TGCGCCAGCAGCTTACAGGGAGTTGACTATGGCTACACCTTC,NA,TRBV5-1,few,TRBJ1-2
CASSESTSGGADTQYF,TGCGCCAGCAGTGAGTCGACTAGCGGGGGGGCAGATACGCAGTATTTT,TRBD2,TRBV10-1,NA,TRBJ2-3
CASRDLTGGGQPQHF,TGTGCCAGCAGGGACCTGACAGGGGGCGGTCAGCCCCAGCATTTT,TRBD1,TRBV6-5,NA,TRBJ1-5
CASRVQGASGYTF,TGTGCCAGCAGGGTACAGGGGGCGAGTGGCTACACCTTC,TRBD1,TRBV2,NA,TRBJ1-2
CASSSMGQGVYGYTF,TGTGCCAGCAGCTCAATGGGACAGGGAGTCTATGGCTACACCTTC,TRBD1,TRBV11-1,NA,TRBJ1-2
CASRMTVTGAQYF,TGTGCCAGTAGAATGACCGTAACCGGGGCCCAGTACTTC,NA,TRBV19,NA,TRBJ2-5
CASRTTGVIAEAFF,TGCGCCAGCAGGACTACAGGGGTAATCGCTGAAGCTTTCTTT,TRBD1,TRBV5-1,few,TRBJ1-1
CASSQVVAGGPGTGELFF,TGTGCCAGCAGCCAAGTGGTAGCGGGGGGGCCTGGAACCGGGGAGCTGTTTTTT,TRBD2,TRBV3-1/TRBV3-2,NA,TRBJ2-2
CASSQGVNGKLKQFF,TGTGCCAGCAGCCAAGGAGTAAACGGGAAACTTAAGCAGTTCTTC,NA,TRBV16,NA,TRBJ2-1
CASSFSGQRNQPQHF,TGTGCCAGCAGCTTCTCGGGACAGAGAAATCAGCCCCAGCATTTT,TRBD1,TRBV11-2,NA,TRBJ1-5
CAWSVGGTGDQPQHF,TGTGCCTGGAGTGTCGGAGGGACCGGGGATCAGCCCCAGCATTTT,NA,TRBV30,NA,TRBJ1-5
CASSRPPGQGTYEQYF,TGTGCCAGCAGCCGCCCTCCGGGACAGGGTACCTACGAGCAGTACTTC,TRBD1,TRBV6-6,NA,TRBJ2-7
CASSRNSGQNYGYTF,TGCGCCAGCAGCCGCAATTCGGGACAGAACTATGGCTACACCTTC,TRBD1,TRBV5-1,many,TRBJ1-2